A single TCR beta chain is shown here with its context. The source of the sample is a study of T cell responses to AZD1222 COVID-19 vaccine. This table comes from immunoSEQ multiplex PCR, and its TCRdb copy is limited to in-frame clones, with some not included. The sample has 55,000 to 75,000 clones, about four fifths seen once. The origin of this receptor is an adult in good health. The source was peripheral blood, collected on day 0 of AZD1222 vaccination.

CDR3: CASSLQAGYTDTQYF. As DNA, the CDR3 is TGTGCCAGCAGCCTACAAGCGGGGTACACAGATACGCAGTATTTT. The chain joins TRBV3-1 (or the pseudogene TRBV3-2) to TRBJ2-3, with 7 bases identical to TRBD2. The V gene's germline CDR1 is LGHDT and CDR2 YNNKEL (reference sequence). The V and J ends lost 4 bases and 2 bases, in that order; junction bases with no gene match: 6. CDR3 length: 15 amino acids.